The clone carrying this T cell receptor (beta chain) came up many times. The sample is drawn from a study of CD8+CD57+ T cells in acquired aplastic anemia. Flow cytometry had shown expanded CD8+CD57+ cells in the patients chosen for sequencing. Among the patients, all had severe acquired aplastic anemia. Both TCR beta VDJ combination and CDR3 sequence profiling were carried out. Genomic DNA was the template for this profiling. MiXCR, run by TCRdb on the reads, gives a single entry per CDR3 protein. The repertoire holds some 180,000 distinct CDR3 sequences, with 63% as singletons. Sequencing was performed on sorted CD4+, CD8+, or CD8+CD57+ T cells (not recorded which) from PBMCs. The sequence was obtained from a human donor with aplastic anemia.

CDR3 protein: CASSRTGSYYEQYF. The DNA for the CDR3 is TGCGCCAGCAGCCGGACAGGATCTTACTACGAGCAGTACTTC. The chain links TRBV10-1 to TRBJ2-7, with 7 bases matching TRBD1. The germline V gene encodes CDR1 WNHNN and CDR2 SYGVQD (reference sequence). The trim removed 6 bases at V and 3 bases at J, leaving 8 bases unmatched. The CDR3 extends over 14 amino acids.